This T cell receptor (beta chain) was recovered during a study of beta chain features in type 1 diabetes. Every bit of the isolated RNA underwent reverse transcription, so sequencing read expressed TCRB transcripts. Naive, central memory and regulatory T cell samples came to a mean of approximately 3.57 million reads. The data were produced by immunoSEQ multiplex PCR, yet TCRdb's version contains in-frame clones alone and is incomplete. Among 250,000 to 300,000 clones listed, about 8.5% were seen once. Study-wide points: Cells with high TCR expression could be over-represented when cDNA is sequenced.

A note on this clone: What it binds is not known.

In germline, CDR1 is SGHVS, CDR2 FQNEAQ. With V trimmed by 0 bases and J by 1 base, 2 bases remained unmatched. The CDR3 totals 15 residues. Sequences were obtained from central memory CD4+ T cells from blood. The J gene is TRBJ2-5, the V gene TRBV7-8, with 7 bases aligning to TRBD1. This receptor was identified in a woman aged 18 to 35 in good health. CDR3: CASSLARQGQETQYF. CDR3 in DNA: TGTGCCAGCAGCTTAGCGCGACAGGGCCAAGAGACCCAGTACTTC. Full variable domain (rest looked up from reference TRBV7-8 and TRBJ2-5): GAGVSQSPRYKVAKRGQDVALRCDPISGHVSLFWYQQALGQGPEFLTYFQNEAQLDKSGLPSDRFFAERPEGSVSTLKIQRTQQEDSAVYLCASSLARQGQETQYFGPGTRLLVL.